Sequencing of this T cell receptor (beta chain) was carried out in a study of T cells in localized non-small cell lung cancer. Study findings and constraints: Uninvolved adjacent lung showed higher T cell clonality than tumor. Higher T cell density in the blood was associated with longer overall survival, whereas higher adjacent-lung clonality associated with shorter survival. The tumor had only one region sequenced, so heterogeneity remains possible.

J was trimmed by 1 base and V by 6 bases; bases with no gene match: 4. CDR3 length: 15 residues. CDR1 and CDR2 (germline): KGHSH, LQKENI. Generated by immunoSEQ multiplex PCR, the TCRdb table keeps only in-frame clones and is missing some. Among tens of thousands of clones listed, almost 85% were seen once. On this clone: The antigen is unknown.

Sequencing used peripheral blood, obtained before any cancer treatment. The sequence was obtained from a male donor aged 60 or older with stage III squamous cell lung carcinoma. The V and J genes are TRBV18 and TRBJ2-7, with TRBD2 identical over 12 bases. CDR3 bases: TGTGCCAGCTCTCCCGGACTAGCGGGATCCTACGAGCAGTACTTC. Residues: CASSPGLAGSYEQYF.